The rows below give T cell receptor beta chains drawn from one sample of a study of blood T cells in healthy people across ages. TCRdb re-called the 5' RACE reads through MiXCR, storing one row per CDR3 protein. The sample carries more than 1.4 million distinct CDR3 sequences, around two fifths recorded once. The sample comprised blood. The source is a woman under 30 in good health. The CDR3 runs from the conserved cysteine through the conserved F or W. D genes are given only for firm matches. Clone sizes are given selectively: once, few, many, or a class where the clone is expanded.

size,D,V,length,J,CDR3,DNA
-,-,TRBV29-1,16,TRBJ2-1,CSVELLDGALYNEQFF,TGCAGCGTTGAACTCCTTGACGGGGCCCTATACAATGAGCAGTTCTTC
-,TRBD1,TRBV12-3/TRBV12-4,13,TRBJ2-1,CASSPGQGRPQFF,TGTGCCAGCAGTCCAGGACAGGGGAGACCGCAGTTCTTC
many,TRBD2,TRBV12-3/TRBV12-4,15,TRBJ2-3,CASTPTSGGSDTQYF,TGTGCCAGCACCCCCACTAGCGGGGGGAGCGATACGCAGTATTTT
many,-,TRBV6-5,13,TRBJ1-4,CASRDRTYEKLFF,TGTGCCAGCAGAGACAGGACATATGAAAAACTGTTTTTT
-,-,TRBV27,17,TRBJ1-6,CASSAKQGWSYNSPLHF,TGTGCCAGCAGTGCGAAACAGGGCTGGTCCTATAATTCACCCCTCCACTTT
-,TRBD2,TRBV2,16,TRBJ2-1,CASSAIAGNTYNEQFF,TGTGCCAGCAGTGCTATAGCGGGGAATACCTACAATGAGCAGTTCTTC
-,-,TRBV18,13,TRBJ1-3,CASESSSGNTIYF,TGTGCCAGCGAAAGTTCGTCTGGAAACACCATATATTTT
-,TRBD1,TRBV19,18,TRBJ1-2,CASSPETGGGIANYGYTF,TGTGCCAGTAGTCCAGAGACAGGGGGCGGAATTGCCAACTATGGCTACACCTTC
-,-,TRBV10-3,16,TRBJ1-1,CAISESSRLSNTEAFF,TGTGCCATCAGTGAGTCGAGTAGGCTCTCGAACACTGAAGCTTTCTTT
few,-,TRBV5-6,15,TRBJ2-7,CASSLDGQGYYEQYF,TGTGCCAGCAGCTTGGATGGGCAGGGGTACTACGAGCAGTACTTC
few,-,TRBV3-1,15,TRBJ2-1,CASSQDGQAYNEQFF,TGTGCCAGCAGCCAAGATGGGCAGGCTTACAATGAGCAGTTCTTC
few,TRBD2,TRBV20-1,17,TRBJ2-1,CSARVGSGDLSYNEQFF,TGCAGTGCTAGAGTGGGTAGCGGGGACCTCTCCTACAATGAGCAGTTCTTC
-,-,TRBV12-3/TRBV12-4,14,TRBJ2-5,CASTESRADNEQYF,TGTGCCAGCACTGAGAGTCGAGCGGACAATGAGCAGTACTTC
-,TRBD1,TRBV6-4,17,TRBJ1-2,CASSDSTRDRWGYGYTF,TGTGCCAGCAGTGACTCGACACGGGACAGGTGGGGCTATGGCTACACCTTC
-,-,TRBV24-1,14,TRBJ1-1,CATSDSPGLEKAFF,TGTGCCACCAGTGATTCACCAGGGTTGGAGAAAGCTTTCTTT
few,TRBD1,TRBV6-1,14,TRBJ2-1,CAIGGLTTVNEQFF,TGTGCCATAGGGGGCCTCACCACGGTAAATGAGCAGTTCTTC
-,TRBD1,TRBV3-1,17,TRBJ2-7,CASSQDWGQGSSYEQYF,TGTGCCAGCAGCCAAGATTGGGGACAGGGTAGCTCCTACGAGCAGTACTTC
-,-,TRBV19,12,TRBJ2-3,CASSDHWDTQYF,TGTGCCAGTAGTGACCATTGGGATACGCAGTATTTT
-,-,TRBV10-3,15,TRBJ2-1,CAISDLGGAVNEQFF,TGTGCCATCAGTGACTTGGGGGGGGCCGTAAATGAGCAGTTCTTC
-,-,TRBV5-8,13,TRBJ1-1,CASSDTGYTEAFF,TGTGCCAGCAGCGATACAGGGTACACTGAAGCTTTCTTT
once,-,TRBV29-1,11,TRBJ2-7,CSVDNQYEQYF,TGCAGCGTTGACAACCAGTACGAGCAGTACTTC
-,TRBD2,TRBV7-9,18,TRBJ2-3,CASSTSGASGSSTDTQYF,TGTGCCAGCAGCACCTCCGGGGCTAGCGGCAGTAGCACAGATACGCAGTATTTT
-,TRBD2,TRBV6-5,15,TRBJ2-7,CASRGGKALTYEQYF,TGTGCCAGCAGGGGGGGGAAGGCATTAACCTACGAGCAGTACTTC
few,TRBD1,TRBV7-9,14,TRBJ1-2,CASSVGGQGSGYTF,TGTGCCAGCAGCGTAGGCGGACAGGGAAGTGGCTACACCTTC
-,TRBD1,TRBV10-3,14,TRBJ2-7,CAISEPGTAYEQYF,TGTGCCATCAGTGAGCCGGGGACAGCCTACGAGCAGTACTTC
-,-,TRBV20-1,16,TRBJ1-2,CSARDSPTQGIYGYTF,TGCAGTGCTAGAGATTCCCCCACACAGGGCATCTATGGCTACACCTTC
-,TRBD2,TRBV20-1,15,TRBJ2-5,CSARLAGGRRETQYF,TGCAGTGCTAGACTAGCGGGGGGCCGGCGAGAGACCCAGTACTTC
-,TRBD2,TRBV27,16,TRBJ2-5,CAGSLSSSGSGKTQYF,TGTGCCGGCAGTTTATCGAGTAGCGGGAGCGGGAAGACCCAGTACTTC
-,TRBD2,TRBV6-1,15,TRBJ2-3,CASISGLAGVDTQYF,TGTGCCAGCATTTCGGGACTAGCGGGGGTAGATACGCAGTATTTT
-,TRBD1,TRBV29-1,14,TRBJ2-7,CSVRGTASYNEQYF,TGCAGCGTCAGAGGGACAGCCTCCTACAATGAGCAGTACTTC
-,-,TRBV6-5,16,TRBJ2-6,CASSPGPGSGANVLTF,TGTGCCAGCAGTCCCGGACCAGGCTCTGGGGCCAACGTCCTGACTTTC
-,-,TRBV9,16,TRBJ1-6,CASSATANSYNSPLHF,TGTGCCAGCAGCGCGACAGCTAACTCCTATAATTCACCCCTCCACTTT
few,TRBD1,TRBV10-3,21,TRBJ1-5,CAISEGSTGKVQRHSNQPQHF,TGTGCCATCAGTGAAGGGTCGACAGGGAAGGTACAACGTCATAGCAATCAGCCCCAGCATTTT
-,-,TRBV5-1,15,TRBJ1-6,CASSFRAGGDSPLHF,TGCGCCAGCAGCTTTCGGGCCGGGGGCGATTCACCCCTCCACTTT
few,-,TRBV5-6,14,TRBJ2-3,CASSLRDPADTQYF,TGTGCCAGCAGCTTGCGGGATCCAGCAGATACGCAGTATTTT
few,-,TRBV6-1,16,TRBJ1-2,CASSMRDGRGEGGYTF,TGTGCCAGCAGTATGCGGGACGGCCGTGGTGAGGGGGGCTACACCTTC
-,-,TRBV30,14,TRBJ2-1,CAWSSGGSYNEQFF,TGTGCCTGGAGTAGTGGGGGGAGCTACAATGAGCAGTTCTTC
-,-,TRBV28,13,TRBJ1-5,CASSQGLRQPQHF,TGTGCCAGCAGCCAGGGATTGCGGCAGCCCCAGCATTTT
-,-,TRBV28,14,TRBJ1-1,CARSLGGAGTEAFF,TGTGCCCGCAGTCTGGGGGGCGCGGGCACTGAAGCTTTCTTC
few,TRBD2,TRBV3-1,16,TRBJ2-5,CASSQATSRTQETQYF,TGTGCCAGCAGCCAAGCGACTAGCAGAACTCAAGAGACCCAGTACTTC
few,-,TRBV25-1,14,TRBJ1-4,CASSEPGWGEKLFF,TGTGCCAGCAGTGAACCAGGGTGGGGTGAAAAACTGTTTTTT
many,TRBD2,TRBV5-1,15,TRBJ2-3,CASSLLAGGTDTQYF,TGTGCCAGCAGCTTACTAGCGGGGGGCACAGATACGCAGTATTTT
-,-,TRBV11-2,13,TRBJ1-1,CASSEQGALEAFF,TGTGCCAGCAGCGAACAGGGCGCCCTTGAAGCTTTCTTT
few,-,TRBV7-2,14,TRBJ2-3,CASSPSRSTDTQYF,TGTGCCAGCAGCCCATCCCGTAGCACAGATACGCAGTATTTT
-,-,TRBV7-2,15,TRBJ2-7,CASSLVGVDGYEQYF,TGTGCCAGCAGCTTAGTAGGGGTAGACGGCTACGAGCAGTACTTC
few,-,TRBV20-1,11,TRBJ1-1,CSAPRGGEAFF,TGCAGTGCTCCCAGAGGGGGAGAAGCTTTCTTT
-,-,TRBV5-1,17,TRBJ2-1,CASSLDYTRSPNNEQFF,TGCGCCAGCAGCTTGGACTATACGCGATCCCCCAACAATGAGCAGTTCTTC
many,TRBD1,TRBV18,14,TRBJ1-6,CASSPGTDNSPLHF,TGTGCCAGCAGTCCCGGGACAGATAATTCACCCCTCCACTTT